The T cell receptor beta chain described here comes from a study of T cell responses to AZD1222 COVID-19 vaccine (dated by TCRdb to 2020 to 2022). Study-wide context: Because spike-specific TCR depth and breadth did not differ between the two schedules, AZD1222 recipients who got a second dose at roughly 4 weeks were pooled with those who got a second dose at roughly 12 weeks. Trial participants were enrolled into age subgroups of 18-55, 56-69 and 70-plus years, which contained approximately 150, 30 and 60 TCR-sequenced participants, respectively. TCR sequencing covered about 230 trial participants: 207 given two doses of AZD1222 and about 26 given two doses of MenACWY control vaccine. Study-wide conclusions, independent of this receptor: In the small 56-69-year group, the increase in depth fell short of significance, most likely because of low power. The vaccine-associated CD4 TCRs covered the entire spike protein, and the dominant responses fell in regions 160-218 and 743-854. No day 14 peak-response samples were available, so repertoires were characterized only after the peak T cell response. A significant rise in spike-specific TCR breadth and depth was observed after two AZD1222 doses relative to day 0 and relative to MenACWY recipients. Conclusions about previously exposed vaccinees are limited, since just a handful of AZD1222 recipients were seropositive for SARS-CoV-2 at baseline. Epitopes outside the regions mutated in the B.1.351 and B.1.1.7 variants were reportedly recognized by nearly half of the unique spike-specific TCRs. Participants were mostly white British, with more females than males. The authors suggested clonal diversity may have been underestimated.

CDR1 SQVTM and CDR2 ANQGSEA were looked up in the germline V gene. Germline trimming amounts to 7 bases on V and 1 base on J, with 3 as the count of junction bases outside the gene matches. Counted from cysteine to phenylalanine, this CDR3 has 12 amino acids. The sequence is cut down to CDR3 DNA, 36 bases in frame from base 1. The CDR3 regions of human TCRbeta chains were subjected to immunosequencing. In the paper's pipeline: Repertoire TCRs were matched against a reference library of SARS-CoV-2-specific TCRs generated with the MIRA antigen-specificity platform. Breadth was defined as the fraction of unique TCRs that were SARS-CoV-2-associated, and depth was defined as the fraction of total T cells that were SARS-CoV-2-associated. Using the MIRA data, each spike-specific TCR was assigned both to the spike region to which the TCR was reactive and to a CD4 or CD8 class. Log10-transformed breadth and depth values were compared by one-way ANOVA with Sidak's multiple comparisons tests. Imported from immuneACCESS, the table was reduced by TCRdb to in-frame sequences with V and J called. These copies leave out some clones; in studies compared against another copy, an unresolved V gene accounts for under half, and the cause of the remainder is not known. The V and J calls and clone size were taken over from that table, and D and trimming were inferred from the DNA. The sample includes just under 35,000 clones, with 86% observed a single time. The ten top clones hold roughly 6.2% of the sample.

The time point label on this specimen signifies: baseline before first vaccination. Vaccinee samples came from UK trials COV001 and COV002, including a single-blind randomized controlled phase 2/3 trial of AZD1222 (ChAdOx1 nCoV-19) in healthy adults. For TCRbeta chain sequencing, PBMC samples from trial participants were taken at day 0 and at day 28 after the second dose. This clone has a single count. No cognate antigen has been identified for it. Per-base quality was not reported, and no clone a single base away is much larger than it. The sequenced sample was peripheral blood, obtained on day 0 of AZD1222 vaccination. This sequence uses TRBV29-1 and TRBJ2-5, with 7 bases aligning to TRBD1. The receptor was isolated from an adult in good health. For the CDR3, the sequence is CSGGTVQETQYF. The DNA reads TGCAGCGGGGGGACAGTCCAAGAGACCCAGTACTTC. Here the CDR3 is joined to the reference TRBV29-1 and TRBJ2-5 genes, and the full variable domain is: SAVISQKPSRDICQRGTSLTIQCQVDSQVTMMFWYRQQPGQSLTLIATANQGSEATYESGFVIDKFPISRPNLTFSTLTVSNMSPEDSSIYLCSGGTVQETQYFGPGTRLLVL.